This T cell receptor (beta chain) appears in the sequencing data of a study of T cells in localized non-small cell lung cancer. Study conclusions and caveats: Uninvolved neighboring lung showed the greatest T cell clonality, exceeding tumor. Heterogeneity remains possible because sequencing was limited to only one tumor region. A median of roughly 52 of the top 100 tumor clones appeared in adjacent lung, which was paired and uninvolved.

The assay was immunoSEQ multiplex PCR, and TCRdb's table has in-frame clones only and misses some. The sample has 25,000 to 30,000 clones, approximately 90% seen once. The CDR3 is made up of 15 amino acids. The germline V gene encodes CDR1 SGHVS and CDR2 FQNEAQ. Trimming took off 5 bases at V and 0 bases at J, with 11 bases between the two ends. Notes on this clone: Its cognate antigen is unknown.

The V call is TRBV7-8, the J call TRBJ2-1; D might be TRBD2 (6 bases). This clonotype originated in a woman aged 18 to 50 with stage I lung adenocarcinoma. This specimen consisted of peripheral blood, obtained before any cancer treatment. CDR3: CASSLTGSSYNEQFF. The CDR3 DNA sequence: TGTGCCAGCAGCCTGACCGGGAGCTCCTACAATGAGCAGTTCTTC.